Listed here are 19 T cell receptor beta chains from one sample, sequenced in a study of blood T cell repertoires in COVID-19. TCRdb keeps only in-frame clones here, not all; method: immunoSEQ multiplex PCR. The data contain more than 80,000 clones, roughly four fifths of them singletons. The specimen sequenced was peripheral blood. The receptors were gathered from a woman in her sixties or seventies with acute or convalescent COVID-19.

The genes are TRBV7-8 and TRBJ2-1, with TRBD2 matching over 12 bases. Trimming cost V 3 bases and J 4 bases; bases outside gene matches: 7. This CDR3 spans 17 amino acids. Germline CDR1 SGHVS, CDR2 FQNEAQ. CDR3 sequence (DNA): TGTGCCAGCAGCTTCCAACTAGCGGGAGGACCTTACAATGAGCAGTTCTTC. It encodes CASSFQLAGGPYNEQFF.

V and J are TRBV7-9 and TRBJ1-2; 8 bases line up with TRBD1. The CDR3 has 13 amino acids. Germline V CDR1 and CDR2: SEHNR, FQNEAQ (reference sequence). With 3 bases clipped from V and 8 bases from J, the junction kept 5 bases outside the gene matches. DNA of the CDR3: TGTGCCAGCAGCTTCAGGGGGCAGGAAGGCTACACCTTC. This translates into CASSFRGQEGYTF.

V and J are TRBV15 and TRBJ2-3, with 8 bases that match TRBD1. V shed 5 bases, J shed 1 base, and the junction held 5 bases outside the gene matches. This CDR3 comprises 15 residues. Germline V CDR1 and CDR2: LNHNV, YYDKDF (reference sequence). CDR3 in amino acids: CATSAPGQGTDTQYF. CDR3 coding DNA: TGTGCCACCAGCGCCCCGGGACAGGGCACAGATACGCAGTATTTT.

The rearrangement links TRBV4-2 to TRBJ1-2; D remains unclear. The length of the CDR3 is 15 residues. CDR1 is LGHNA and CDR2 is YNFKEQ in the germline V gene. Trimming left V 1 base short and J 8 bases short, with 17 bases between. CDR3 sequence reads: CASSQAFIEGGGYTF. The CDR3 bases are TGTGCCAGCAGCCAAGCGTTTATTGAGGGAGGGGGCTACACCTTC.

The CDR3 sequence: CASSQTGTGEGYTF. DNA of the CDR3: TGTGCCAGCAGCCAAACCGGGACAGGGGAAGGCTACACCTTC. The rearrangement uses TRBV3-1 (or the pseudogene TRBV3-2) and TRBJ1-2, with 10 nucleotides matching TRBD1. This CDR3 is 14 amino acids long. Trimming cost V 2 bases and J 8 bases; bases outside gene matches: 5. Germline CDR1 and CDR2: LGHDT and YNNKEL (reference sequence).

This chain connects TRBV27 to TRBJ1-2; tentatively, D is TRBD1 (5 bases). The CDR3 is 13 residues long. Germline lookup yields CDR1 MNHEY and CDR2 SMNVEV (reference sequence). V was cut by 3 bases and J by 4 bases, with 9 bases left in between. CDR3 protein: CASSFTGGYGYTF. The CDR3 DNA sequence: TGTGCCAGCAGTTTTACGGGGGGCTATGGCTACACCTTC.

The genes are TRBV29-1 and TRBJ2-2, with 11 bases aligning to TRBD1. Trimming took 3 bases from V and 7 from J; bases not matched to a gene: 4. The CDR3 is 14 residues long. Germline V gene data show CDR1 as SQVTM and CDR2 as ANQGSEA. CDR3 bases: TGCAGCGTTGAGTTGGGACAGGGGGTCGGGGAGCTGTTTTTT. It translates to CSVELGQGVGELFF.

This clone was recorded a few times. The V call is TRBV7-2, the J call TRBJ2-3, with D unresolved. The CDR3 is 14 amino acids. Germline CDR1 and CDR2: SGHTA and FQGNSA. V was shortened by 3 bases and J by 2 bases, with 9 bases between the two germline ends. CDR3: CASSLNSYTDTQYF. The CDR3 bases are TGTGCCAGCAGCTTGAACAGCTACACAGATACGCAGTATTTT.

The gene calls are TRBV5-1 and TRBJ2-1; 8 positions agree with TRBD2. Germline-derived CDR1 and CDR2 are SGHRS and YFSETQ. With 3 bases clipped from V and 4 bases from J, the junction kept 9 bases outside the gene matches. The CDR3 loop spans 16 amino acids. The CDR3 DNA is TGCGCCAGCAGCTATCCCGCGGGGGGCACATACAATGAGCAGTTCTTC. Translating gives CASSYPAGGTYNEQFF. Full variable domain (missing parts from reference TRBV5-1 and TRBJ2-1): KAGVTQTPRYLIKTRGQQVTLSCSPISGHRSVSWYQQTPGQGLQFLFEYFSETQRNKGNFPGRFSGRQFSNSRSEMNVSTLELGDSALYLCASSYPAGGTYNEQFFGPGTRLTVL.

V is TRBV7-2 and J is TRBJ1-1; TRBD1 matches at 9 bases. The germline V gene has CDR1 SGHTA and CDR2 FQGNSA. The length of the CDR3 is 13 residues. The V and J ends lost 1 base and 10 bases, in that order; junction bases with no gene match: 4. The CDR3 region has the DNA TGTGCCAGCAGCTTAGGACAGGGGGATAGAGCTTTCTTT. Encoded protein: CASSLGQGDRAFF.

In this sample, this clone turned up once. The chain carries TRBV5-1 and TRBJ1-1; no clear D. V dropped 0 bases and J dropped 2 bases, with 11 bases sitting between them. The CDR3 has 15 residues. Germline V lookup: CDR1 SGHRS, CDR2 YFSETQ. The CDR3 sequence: CASSLGGSLNTEAFF. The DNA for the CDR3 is TGCGCCAGCAGCTTGGGAGGGAGCTTAAACACTGAAGCTTTCTTT.

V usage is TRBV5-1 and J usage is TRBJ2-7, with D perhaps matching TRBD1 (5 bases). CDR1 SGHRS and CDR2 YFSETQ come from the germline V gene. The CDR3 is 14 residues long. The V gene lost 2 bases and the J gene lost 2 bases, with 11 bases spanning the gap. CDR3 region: CASSFVAGTYEQYF. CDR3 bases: TGCGCCAGCAGCTTTGTGGCAGGGACCTACGAGCAGTACTTC. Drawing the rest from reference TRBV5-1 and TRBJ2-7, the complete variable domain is KAGVTQTPRYLIKTRGQQVTLSCSPISGHRSVSWYQQTPGQGLQFLFEYFSETQRNKGNFPGRFSGRQFSNSRSEMNVSTLELGDSALYLCASSFVAGTYEQYFGPGTRLTVT.

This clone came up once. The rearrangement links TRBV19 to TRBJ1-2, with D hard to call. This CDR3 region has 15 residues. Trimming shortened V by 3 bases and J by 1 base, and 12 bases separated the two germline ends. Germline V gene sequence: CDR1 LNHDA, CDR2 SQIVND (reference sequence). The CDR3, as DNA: TGTGCCAGTAGTATCTCTTTCGGAGTTAACTATGGCTACACCTTC. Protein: CASSISFGVNYGYTF.

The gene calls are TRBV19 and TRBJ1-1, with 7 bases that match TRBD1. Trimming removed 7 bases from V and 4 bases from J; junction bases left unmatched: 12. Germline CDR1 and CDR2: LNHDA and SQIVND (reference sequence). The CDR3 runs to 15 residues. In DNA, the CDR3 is TGTGCCAGTACCGCCCTACAGGGGTGGAGCACTGAAGCTTTCTTT. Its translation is CASTALQGWSTEAFF.

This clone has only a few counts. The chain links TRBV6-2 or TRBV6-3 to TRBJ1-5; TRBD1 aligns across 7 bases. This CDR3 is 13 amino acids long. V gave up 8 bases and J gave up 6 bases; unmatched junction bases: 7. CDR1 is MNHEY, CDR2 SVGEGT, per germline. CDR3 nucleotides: TGTGCCAGCGGCCGACAGGGTGGTCAGCCCCAGCATTTT. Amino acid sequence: CASGRQGGQPQHF.

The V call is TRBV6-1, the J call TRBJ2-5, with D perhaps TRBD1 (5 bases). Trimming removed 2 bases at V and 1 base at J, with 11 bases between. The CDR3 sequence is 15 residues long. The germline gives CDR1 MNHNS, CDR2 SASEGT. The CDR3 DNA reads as TGTGCCAGCAGTGAATGGCAGGGTATCCAAGAGACCCAGTACTTC. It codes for CASSEWQGIQETQYF.

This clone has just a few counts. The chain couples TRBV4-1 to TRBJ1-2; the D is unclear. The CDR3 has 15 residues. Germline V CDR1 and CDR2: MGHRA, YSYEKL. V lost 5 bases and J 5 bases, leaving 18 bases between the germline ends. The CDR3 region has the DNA TGCGCCAGCAGCGCCTCATTCCCCCTTCGGTATGGCTACACCTTC. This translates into CASSASFPLRYGYTF.

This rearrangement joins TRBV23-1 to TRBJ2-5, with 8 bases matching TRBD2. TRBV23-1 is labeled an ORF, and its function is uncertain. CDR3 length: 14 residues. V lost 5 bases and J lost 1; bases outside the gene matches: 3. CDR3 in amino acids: CASSLGLVQETQYF. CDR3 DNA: TGCGCCAGCAGTTTGGGACTAGTCCAAGAGACCCAGTACTTC.

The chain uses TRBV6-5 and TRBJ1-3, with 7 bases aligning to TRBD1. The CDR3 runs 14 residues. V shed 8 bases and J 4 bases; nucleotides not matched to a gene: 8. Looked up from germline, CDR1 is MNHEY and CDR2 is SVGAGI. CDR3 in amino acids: CASASGQLGNTIYF. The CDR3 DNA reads TGTGCCAGCGCCTCGGGACAGTTGGGAAACACCATATATTTT.